This note documents a single T cell receptor (beta chain) sequence. With V trimmed by 4 bases and J by 0 bases, 4 bases remained unmatched. This CDR3 contains 15 residues. Looked up from germline, CDR1 is SGHRS and CDR2 is YFSETQ. A quantity of about 0.5 to 1 ug RNA underwent reverse transcription using random hexamers. Across 54 Vbeta and 13 Jbeta, immunoSEQ multiplex PCR amplified TCR beta CDR3. TCRdb ran MiXCR on the immunoSEQ multiplex PCR reads and lists one entry per CDR3 protein. The sample holds over 150,000 distinct CDR3 sequences; roughly 92% are singletons and the top ten take roughly 0.1%. These data originate in a study of CD8 T cells in Susac syndrome. Sequencing of TCR beta covered CD8+ and CD4+ T cells obtained from blood. The study used treatment-naive patients who had stable or active relapsing-remitting disease as multiple sclerosis controls. The TEMRA cells underwent FACS enrichment, while the CD8+ and CD4+ T cells underwent negative isolation.

The genes are TRBV5-1 and TRBJ2-1; TRBD2 matches 7 bases. Material: CD4+ T cells from PBMCs. The receptor was derived from a human donor with multiple sclerosis. CDR3 residues: CASSISGPSYNEQFF. In DNA form, the CDR3 reads TGCGCCAGCAGCATTAGCGGGCCCTCCTACAATGAGCAGTTCTTC.